Below, one T cell receptor (beta chain) is given with its context. Antigen unknown. These data are taken from a study of Graves' ophthalmopathy and Graves' hyperthyroidism. Study-wide results and caveats: Also, most clonotypes expanded in the thyroid above 0.001 frequency appeared in blood.

Physicians reached a diagnosis by relying on clinical symptoms, serum thyroxine, TRAb, thyroid ultrasound and orbital computed tomography. Amplification from RNA transcripts yielded the TCR beta CDR3 regions. Second-round multiplex PCR came after a first-round RT-PCR that employed HTBI primers. One entry per CDR3 protein results from TCRdb running MiXCR on the multiplex PCR reads. The sample includes hundreds of thousands of distinct CDR3 sequences, 35% to 50% of them seen just once. Between the trimmed V and J ends, which lost 1 base and 6 bases, there was a span of 13 bases. This CDR3 is 15 amino acids long. Germline V CDR1 and CDR2: MGHDK, SYGVNS.

Input material: peripheral blood. This chain uses TRBV25-1 with TRBJ1-5; a weak D match, TRBD1 (5 bases). The TCR comes from an adult man with Graves' ophthalmopathy. The CDR3 DNA follows: TGTGCCAGCAGTGAATTTCCAGGGAGAGGTCAGCCCCAGCATTTT. Its protein product is CASSEFPGRGQPQHF.